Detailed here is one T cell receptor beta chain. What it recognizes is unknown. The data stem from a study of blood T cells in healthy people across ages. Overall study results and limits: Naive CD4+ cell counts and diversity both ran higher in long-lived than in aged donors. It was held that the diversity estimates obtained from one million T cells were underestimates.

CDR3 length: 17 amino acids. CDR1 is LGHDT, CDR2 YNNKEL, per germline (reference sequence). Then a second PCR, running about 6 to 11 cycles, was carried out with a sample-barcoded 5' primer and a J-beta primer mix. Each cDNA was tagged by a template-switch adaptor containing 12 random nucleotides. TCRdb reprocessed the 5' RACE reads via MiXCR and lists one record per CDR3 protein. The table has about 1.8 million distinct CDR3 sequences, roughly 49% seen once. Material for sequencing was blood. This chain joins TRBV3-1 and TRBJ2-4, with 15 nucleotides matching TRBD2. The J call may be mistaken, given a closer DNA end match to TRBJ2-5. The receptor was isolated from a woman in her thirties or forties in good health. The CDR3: CASSPGLAGGHSETQYF. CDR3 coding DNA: TGTGCCAGCAGCCCCGGACTAGCGGGGGGGCATTCAGAGACCCAGTACTTC.